The entry below describes one TCR beta chain. Its antigen remains undetermined. Per-nucleotide qualities are absent, and no much larger clonotype sits a single base away. Read against the paper, the sample's time point label means: patch test 1, 2 weeks after DPC sensitization. The label giving this sample's treatment or condition can be read as: therapeutic diphenylcyclopropenone sensitization with weekly scalp DPC. Blood at each patch-test visit was drawn before the patch test was applied. Eligible patients were aged 18 to 70, diagnosed with alopecia, deemed suitable for DPC therapy, and excluded if pregnant. Total RNA was extracted from unfractionated whole blood that had been collected in Tempus Blood RNA tubes. The source of the sample is a study of human T cells and chemical hapten exposure (dated by TCRdb to about 2021). About the full investigation: For sensitization, 2% DPC in acetone was applied to an approximately 2 cm by approximately 2 cm area of upper inner arm skin. Patch testing was done on the upper back using Finn chambers containing 0.01% DPC, and results were scored after 6 days according to International Contact Dermatitis Research Group standards. Throughout the study period of 20 to 25 weeks, patients also received therapeutic DPC doses to the scalp every week. Roughly 30 alopecia patients gave blood for TCR sequencing at one to four time points (pre-sensitization, 2, 6 and 24 weeks). Libraries were pooled for sequencing, and variation in per-sample TCR yields was attributed mainly to small differences in library volumes within the pool. Blood samples were taken from patients before sensitization (week 0) and then at 2, 6 and about 24 weeks after DPC sensitization. In alopecia patients, the study followed how the peripheral blood TCR repertoire changed in vivo over primary and secondary sensitization to diphenylcyclopropenone (DPC), a hapten. Most of the patients in the cohort were female, and the cohort covered alopecia areata with under or over 50% scalp involvement, alopecia totalis and alopecia universalis.

Beyond this particular receptor, the publication reports: A positive correlation was found between the number of PT1 expanded TCRs and patch test score, with significance reached at thresholds 8, 16 and 32 but not 4. DPC sensitization did not change the number of TCRs with a frequency above 1 in 1000, and there was no evidence of changes in global repertoire structure. Compared with pre-sensitization or healthy control sets, expanded TCRs formed significantly more large CDR3 similarity clusters, which is consistent with antigen-driven responses. Repeated subsampling changed both the strength of the expansion versus patch-test correlation and the threshold at which the correlation became significant. All patients had alopecia, a presumed autoimmune disease, so their immune response might differ from that of healthy individuals.

V sheds 1 base and J sheds 1 base, leaving 12 bases between their ends. The germline V gene specifies SGHDT as CDR1 and YYEEEE as CDR2. From its cysteine to its phenylalanine, the CDR3 spans 16 amino acids. Only the CDR3 DNA stays, 48 bases, in frame from base 1. Receptors were amplified or captured by RACE. The data were produced on a NextSeq 500. During library preparation, unique molecular identifiers were attached to individual cDNA molecules so that TCRs could be counted quantitatively and reproducibly. Both TCR alpha and TCR beta chains were sequenced from each blood RNA sample. In the paper's pipeline: The median number of TCRs per sample was 95,638, ranging from about 20,000 to 690,600. The Decombinator software suite was used to annotate V, J and CDR3 in the TCR reads. For PS versus PT1 abundance plots, all samples were subsampled to the same number of TCRs (28,000). TCRs were defined as expanded if absent before sensitization and observed at least eight times at the 2-week time point. Through fastp at Q25 and MiXCR, TCRdb rebuilt clones from the public reads, retaining in-frame beta chains. Each entry merges the rows of one CDR3 protein and shows their most common DNA and genes. What appears here as the V and J calls and clone size reflects TCRdb's work, not the paper's. This sample holds some 170,000 distinct CDR3 sequences; 20% to 25% were observed only once. The ten largest clonotypes hold about 6.7% of the sample.

Sample: whole blood, taken in connection with sensitization to the hapten diphenylcyclopropenone (DPC). The chain links TRBV5-6 with TRBJ1-5; the D gene cannot be named for sure. The sequence came from a woman aged 50 to 60 with alopecia areata. Some clones in this sample may be carry-over from other donors' samples. DNA sequence: TGTGCCAGCAGCTTGAATCGAGGGTTAAGCAATCAGCCCCAGCATTTT. Protein translation: CASSLNRGLSNQPQHF.